This T cell receptor beta chain was profiled in a study of CD4 T cells in relation to SARS-CoV-2 and coronaviruses. Study at large: Crossreactive spike epitopes shared across donors were mapped to their HLA restriction. The study, taken as a whole, reports: Compared with monoreactive clones, crossreactive clones showed significantly weaker SARS-CoV-2 expansion. Crossreactivity was assessed only for spike protein, not other viral proteins.

Worth noting for this clone: Its antigen is as yet unknown.

Unexposed donor CD4+ T cells date from about 2011-2018, before the COVID-19 pandemic. The germline CDR1 and CDR2 sequences are MNHEY and SMNVEV (reference sequence). The CDR3 loop spans 14 amino acids. The trim removed 4 bases at V and 10 bases at J, leaving 10 bases unmatched. The assay was immunoSEQ multiplex PCR, and TCRdb's table has in-frame clones only and misses some. The repertoire holds about 64,000 clones, with about 94% as singletons. The sequence derives from a human donor in good health. J is TRBJ1-1 and V is TRBV27; 9 bases match TRBD1. Source material: naive CD4+ T cells from PBMCs. Noted subset: naive CD4+ T cells isolated by negative enrichment. The CDR3: CASSSSGTGRVAFF. The CDR3 DNA sequence: TGTGCCAGCAGTTCCTCCGGGACAGGGAGGGTAGCTTTCTTT.